This T cell receptor beta chain was recovered during a study of blood T cell repertoires in COVID-19. Background on the study: Researchers got acute and convalescent COVID-19 samples from the United States, Italy and Spain. Sources were T cells, B-cell-depleted T cells, or PBMCs; the material itself was cDNA or gDNA.

The CDR3 spans 14 residues. Trimming cost V 0 bases and J 3 bases, with 9 bases left between them. Germline V gene lookup returns CDR1 SGHRS and CDR2 YFSETQ. Per the original methods: The assay estimated nucleated cells by amplifying reference gene primers. Data came from immunoSEQ multiplex PCR; TCRdb stores just in-frame clones and leaves some out. Clone size and the V and J calls come from that table; the DNA yielded D and trimming. The sample yields some 260,000 clones, approximately 85% seen once. Sample: peripheral blood. The origin of this receptor is a human donor in a cohort sampled during active COVID-19. The chain employs TRBV5-1 and TRBJ1-1, with D possibly being TRBD1 (5 bases). The CDR3 loop reads CASSLDVRDTEAFF. Written as DNA, the CDR3 is TGCGCCAGCAGCTTGGATGTCAGGGACACTGAAGCTTTCTTT.